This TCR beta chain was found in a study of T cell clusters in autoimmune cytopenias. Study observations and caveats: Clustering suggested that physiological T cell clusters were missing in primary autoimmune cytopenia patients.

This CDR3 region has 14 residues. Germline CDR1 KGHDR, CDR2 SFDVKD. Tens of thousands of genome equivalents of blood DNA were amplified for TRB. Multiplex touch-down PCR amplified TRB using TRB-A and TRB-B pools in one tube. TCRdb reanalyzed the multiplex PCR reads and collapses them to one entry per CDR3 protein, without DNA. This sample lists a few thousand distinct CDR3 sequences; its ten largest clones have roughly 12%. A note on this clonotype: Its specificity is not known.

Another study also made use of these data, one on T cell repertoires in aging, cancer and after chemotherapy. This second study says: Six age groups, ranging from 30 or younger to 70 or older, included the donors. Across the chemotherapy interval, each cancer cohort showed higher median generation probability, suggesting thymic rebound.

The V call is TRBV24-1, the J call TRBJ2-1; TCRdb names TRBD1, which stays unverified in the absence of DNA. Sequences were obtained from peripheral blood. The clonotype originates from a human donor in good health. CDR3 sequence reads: CATSDPFQGTEQFF.